What follows is one T cell receptor beta chain and its context. The CDR3 length is 16 residues. V shed 5 bases and J shed 0 bases, with 12 bases lying between them. Per the germline V gene, CDR1 is KGHDR and CDR2 is SFDVKD. The sample is drawn from a study of blood T cell repertoires in COVID-19. Study background: Material from acute and convalescent COVID-19 was sourced from the United States, Italy and Spain. From T cells, B-cell-depleted T cells, or PBMCs came the material, which was cDNA or gDNA.

Participant-given clinical history determined each cohort assignment. Original methodology: From reference gene primer amplification, estimates of nucleated cell counts were derived. The data were produced by immunoSEQ multiplex PCR, yet TCRdb's version contains in-frame clones alone and is incomplete. V, J and clone size reflect that table, while D and trimming were determined from the DNA. Of about 210,000 clones listed, 80% to 85% were seen once; the top ten hold 8.9%. This clonotype was sampled from a woman aged 50 to 65 with acute COVID-19. The specimen sequenced was PBMCs or T cells enriched from blood (not recorded which). The chain uses TRBV24-1 and TRBJ2-2; maybe TRBD2 (6 bases). This CDR3 is CATSGGEASNTGELFF. The DNA for the CDR3 is TGTGCCACCAGTGGGGGGGAGGCTTCGAACACCGGGGAGCTGTTTTTT.